What follows describes a single T cell receptor (beta chain). The data derive from a study of blood T cells in healthy people across ages. With a J-beta primer mix and a sample-barcoded 5' primer, a second PCR ran about 6 to 11 cycles. Via MiXCR, TCRdb re-called the 5' RACE reads, giving one row per CDR3 protein. The sample lists 650,000 to 1,000,000 distinct CDR3 sequences; 35% to 40% were seen once. Germline lookup yields CDR1 MDHEN and CDR2 SYDVKM. The CDR3 is made up of 15 amino acids. Trimming took 7 bases from V and 0 from J, leaving 13 bases between them. The V call is TRBV28, the J call TRBJ1-3; weak D call: TRBD1 (5 bases). Material for sequencing was blood. This TCR derives from a man between 18 and 35 years old in good health. CDR3 nucleotides: TGTGCCAGCACCACTGGGGGGATCTCTGGAAACACCATATATTTT. It codes for CASTTGGISGNTIYF.